These 28 T cell receptor beta chains came from one sample sequenced in a study of T cells after yellow fever vaccination. TCRdb re-derived calls from the 5' RACE reads in MiXCR, one entry per CDR3 protein. The sample has under 80,000 distinct CDR3 sequences, approximately 8% seen once; the top ten hold about 40%. The specimen comprised CD8+ T cells sorted from PBMCs, sampled 15 days after the yellow fever booster vaccination. All receptors derive from a man aged 25 to 40 who received the YFV17D yellow fever vaccine.

In its sample, this clonotype was seen many times. The chain has TRBV24-1 and TRBJ2-3; D may be TRBD2 (6 bases). V lost 0 bases and J lost 3, with 12 bases in between. Germline V gene data show CDR1 as KGHDR and CDR2 as SFDVKD. CDR3 length: 16 amino acids. The CDR3 region has the DNA TGTGCCACCAGTGATTTGCGGCGGGACGGGACAGATACGCAGTATTTT. Its translation: CATSDLRRDGTDTQYF.

This clonotype was recorded a few times. The chain joins TRBV20-1 to TRBJ2-7; D unresolved. The CDR3 runs 11 residues. The germline CDR1 and CDR2 sequences are DFQATT and SNEGSKA (reference sequence). DNA of the CDR3: TGCAGCGCAGGAGTCTCCTACGAGCAGTACTTC. Its protein product is CSAGVSYEQYF.

This clonotype was counted ten times or more. The chain joins TRBV7-2 to TRBJ2-3, with 7 nucleotides matching TRBD2. Germline trimming cut 5 bases from V and 2 bases from J; bases unmatched to any gene: 7. Germline CDR1 SGHTA, CDR2 FQGNSA. The CDR3 is made up of 15 amino acids. The chain's CDR3 is CASSDRDYVTDTQYF. For the CDR3, the DNA is TGTGCCAGCAGCGACCGGGACTACGTCACAGATACGCAGTATTTT.

This clonotype was seen ten or more times. The genes are TRBV7-9 and TRBJ2-7, with D unclear. The CDR3 runs 12 residues. V lost 5 bases, J lost 3 bases, and 8 bases lay in between. Germline CDR1 reads SEHNR; CDR2 reads FQNEAQ (reference sequence). CDR3 sequence reads: CASSALDYEQYF. CDR3 coding DNA: TGTGCCAGCAGCGCCCTTGACTACGAGCAGTACTTC. The full variable domain, in which reference TRBV7-9 and TRBJ2-7 provide the parts outside the CDR3, is DTGVSQNPRHKITKRGQNVTFRCDPISEHNRLYWYRQTLGQGPEFLTYFQNEAQLEKSRLLSDRFSAERPKGSFSTLEIQRTEQGDSAMYLCASSALDYEQYFGPGTRLTVT.

This clonotype was counted many times. The chain is built from TRBV28 and TRBJ2-6, with 7 nucleotides matching TRBD1. This CDR3 has 16 residues. Looked up from germline, CDR1 is MDHEN and CDR2 is SYDVKM. V was pared by 5 bases and J by 2 bases, with 6 bases of the junction left unmatched. The DNA for the CDR3 is TGTGCCAGCAGTCAGGTGGGGACAGCTGGGGCCAACGTCCTGACTTTC. As protein: CASSQVGTAGANVLTF.

The table lists this clonotype with many counts. V usage is TRBV9 and J usage is TRBJ2-1; tentatively, D is TRBD1 (5 bases). V shed 2 bases and J shed 9 bases, with 12 bases lying between them. The CDR3 has 13 amino acids. Germline V CDR1 and CDR2: SGDLS, YYNGEE. The CDR3 loop is CASSVAGFSEQFF. The CDR3 region has the DNA TGTGCCAGCAGCGTGGCAGGGTTTAGTGAGCAGTTCTTC. The full variable domain, with the rest looked up from reference TRBV9 and TRBJ2-1, is DSGVTQTPKHLITATGQRVTLRCSPRSGDLSVYWYQQSLDQGLQFLIQYYNGEERAKGNILERFSAQQFPDLHSELNLSSLELGDSALYFCASSVAGFSEQFFGPGTRLTVL.

This clonotype was counted between two and nine times. The chain links TRBV30 to TRBJ2-7; unclear D gene. The germline V and J ends were trimmed by 5 bases and 0 bases, with 11 bases remaining between them. This CDR3 region has 13 residues. Germline V CDR1 and CDR2: GTSNPN, SVGIG (reference sequence). CDR3 sequence reads: CAWLDAYSYEQYF. The DNA of the CDR3 is TGTGCCTGGCTGGATGCGTACTCCTACGAGCAGTACTTC.

At least ten counts were recorded for this clonotype. The chain uses TRBV29-1 and TRBJ2-1; D possibly corresponds to TRBD1 (5 bases). Germline V gene data show CDR1 as SQVTM and CDR2 as ANQGSEA. Trimming left V 3 bases short and J 6 bases short, with 15 bases between. This CDR3 region has 14 residues. The CDR3 is CSVDFRQQGNEQFF. Here the CDR3 DNA reads TGCAGCGTTGATTTTAGGCAGCAGGGCAATGAGCAGTTCTTC.

This clonotype was observed many times. Here the CDR3 reads CASSSGGLGEQYF. The CDR3 coding sequence is TGTGCCAGCAGCTCGGGAGGTCTCGGCGAGCAGTACTTC. The chain uses TRBV7-6 and TRBJ2-7, with 7 bases lining up with TRBD2. The CDR3 has 13 amino acids. Trimming at V came to 4 bases and at J to 6 bases, leaving 6 bases not matched to a gene. The germline gives CDR1 SGHVS, CDR2 FNYEAQ.

This clonotype showed up many times. The rearrangement joins TRBV7-3 to TRBJ2-1; D may be TRBD2 (6 bases). Between the trimmed V and J ends, which lost 2 bases and 7 bases, there was a span of 15 bases. The CDR3 spans 15 residues. Germline V lookup: CDR1 SGHTA, CDR2 FQGTGA. CDR3 residues: CASSLFPGVGNEQFF. CDR3 sequence (DNA): TGTGCCAGCAGCTTATTCCCGGGAGTGGGAAATGAGCAGTTCTTC.

This clonotype was picked up a small number of times. At one of its ends the junction is not consistent with the germline gene, which may arise from a read error. This chain links TRBV12-3 or TRBV12-4 with TRBJ2-7, with unresolved D. This CDR3 spans 12 amino acids. CDR3 sequence reads: CASSLSTENPHF. The CDR3, as DNA: TGTGCCAGCAGTTTGAGTACGGAAAATCCTCACTTC.

The chain recombines TRBV7-2 with TRBJ2-7; 8 bases agree with TRBD1. CDR3 length: 15 residues. The V and J ends lost 2 bases and 4 bases, in that order; junction bases with no gene match: 7. Germline V lookup: CDR1 SGHTA, CDR2 FQGNSA. This CDR3 reads CASSLIDRGGYEQYF. The CDR3, as DNA: TGTGCCAGCAGCTTAATAGACAGGGGAGGTTACGAGCAGTACTTC.

This clonotype occurred many times. This chain connects TRBV19 to TRBJ2-3, with D unclear. This CDR3 has 15 residues. V was trimmed by 3 bases and J by 0 bases, leaving 10 bases between them. The germline V gene encodes CDR1 LNHDA and CDR2 SQIVND (reference sequence). CDR3 residues: CASSMDRASTDTQYF. The CDR3 region has the DNA TGTGCCAGTAGTATGGACCGAGCTAGCACAGATACGCAGTATTTT.

This clonotype was detected many times. The chain recombines TRBV28 with TRBJ1-4; 8 bases line up with TRBD1. The V gene's germline CDR1 is MDHEN and CDR2 SYDVKM. V lost 4 bases and J lost 6; bases outside the gene matches: 7. This CDR3 is built from 15 residues. This chain's CDR3 is CASSSRQGRDEKLFF. The DNA for the CDR3 is TGTGCCAGCAGTTCGCGACAGGGGAGGGATGAAAAACTGTTTTTT.

This clonotype has a count of ten or more. CDR3 in DNA: TGTGCCAGCAGCTTAGGTCACCGGGGCACAGATACGCAGTATTTT. Amino acid sequence: CASSLGHRGTDTQYF. The chain carries TRBV11-3 and TRBJ2-3; no firm D call. V shed 1 base and J shed 1 base, with 9 bases lying between them. The CDR3 extends over 15 amino acids. The germline V gene has CDR1 SGHNT and CDR2 YENEEA. The full variable domain, in which reference TRBV11-3 and TRBJ2-3 provide the parts outside the CDR3, is EAGVVQSPRYKIIEKKQPVAFWCNPISGHNTLYWYLQNLGQGPELLIRYENEEAVDDSQLPKDRFSAERLKGVDSTLKIQPAELGDSAVYLCASSLGHRGTDTQYFGPGTRLTVL.

Ten or more counts support this clonotype. The rearrangement joins TRBV14 to TRBJ1-2; perhaps TRBD1 as D (5 bases). Germline V gives CDR1 SGHDN, CDR2 FVKESK. Trimming left V 2 bases short and J 3 bases short, with 16 bases between. CDR3 length: 16 amino acids. The CDR3 loop is CASSQLRDGPYYGYTF. CDR3 DNA: TGTGCCAGCAGCCAATTACGGGACGGTCCTTACTATGGCTACACCTTC.

This clonotype was seen at least ten times. V is TRBV7-9 and J is TRBJ2-5; no firm D call. The germline V and J ends were trimmed by 1 base and 0 bases, with 9 bases remaining between them. Germline V lookup: CDR1 SEHNR, CDR2 FQNEAQ (reference sequence). The CDR3 length is 15 residues. The chain's CDR3 is CASSLETAYQETQYF. DNA of the CDR3: TGTGCCAGCAGCTTAGAGACGGCCTACCAAGAGACCCAGTACTTC.

This clonotype was counted at least ten times. The chain couples TRBV28 to TRBJ2-7, with D possibly TRBD1 on 5 matching bases. The ends were cut back, 3 bases at V and 3 bases at J, with 9 bases in the middle. Germline V gene sequence: CDR1 MDHEN, CDR2 SYDVKM. The CDR3 runs 13 residues. DNA for the CDR3: TGTGCCAGCAGTTTGACAGCCTACTACGAGCAGTACTTC. Protein sequence: CASSLTAYYEQYF.

This clonotype has just a few counts. The chain uses TRBV4-3 and TRBJ1-5; no clear D. This CDR3 spans 15 amino acids. V lost 1 base, J lost 1 base, and 8 bases lay in between. Germline values: CDR1 LGHNA, CDR2 YSLEER. CDR3: CASSQGGGSNQPQHF. CDR3 sequence (DNA): TGCGCCAGCAGCCAAGGAGGAGGCAGCAATCAGCCCCAGCATTTT.

This clonotype was seen a few times. The chain recombines TRBV12-3 or TRBV12-4 with TRBJ1-4, with D unclear. This CDR3 is built from 14 residues. V lost 2 bases and J 4 bases, leaving 8 bases between the germline ends. The CDR3 protein is CASSLTEGNEKLFF. DNA of the CDR3: TGTGCCAGCAGTTTAACGGAGGGTAATGAAAAACTGTTTTTT.

About this clonotype: Given a much more abundant clone one base away, this may be a read error. The chain is built from TRBV12-3 or TRBV12-4 and TRBJ2-5; D ambiguous. With 5 bases removed from V and 5 bases from J, the gap between germline ends came to 6 bases. CDR3 size: 11 residues. The CDR3 sequence: CASSRTETQYF. In nucleotides, the CDR3 is TGTGCCAGCAGTAGAACGGAGACCCAGTACTTC.

As concerns this clonotype: One end of the junction varies from germline; a read error may be responsible. The V and J genes are TRBV18 and TRBJ2-7, with 12 bases aligning to TRBD2. CDR1 and CDR2 from the germline V gene are KGHSH and LQKENI. The CDR3 spans 17 residues. Here the CDR3 reads CTSSPRGSLAGGFEQYF. In nucleotides, the CDR3 is TGTACCAGCTCACCACGCGGCTCCCTAGCGGGAGGGTTCGAGCAGTACTTC.

This clonotype was recorded many times. This chain connects TRBV13 to TRBJ2-1, with D perhaps TRBD2 (6 bases). CDR3 length equals 13 residues. Germline CDR1 reads PRHDT; CDR2 reads FYEKMQ (reference sequence). V was shortened by 5 bases and J by 15 bases, with 20 bases between the two germline ends. The CDR3 region is CASSPPGGNSPFF. The CDR3, as DNA: TGTGCCAGCAGCCCTCCCGGGGGTAATTCGCCGTTCTTC.

The rearrangement uses TRBV19 and TRBJ2-5, with 7 bases aligning to TRBD2. CDR1 is LNHDA and CDR2 is SQIVND in the germline V gene (reference sequence). This CDR3 is built from 12 residues. The V segment lost 8 bases and the J segment 4 bases; nucleotides outside the gene matches: 4. CDR3 region: CASPRGVETQYF. In DNA, the CDR3 is TGTGCCAGTCCCCGGGGGGTAGAGACCCAGTACTTC.

This clonotype was recorded many times. The V gene is TRBV9, the J gene TRBJ1-5; D gene ambiguous. The CDR3 is 15 residues long. Germline values: CDR1 SGDLS, CDR2 YYNGEE. Deletions cut 0 bases from V and 0 bases from J, with 7 bases between. The CDR3 coding sequence is TGTGCCAGCAGCGTAGGGGGTGCTAGCAATCAGCCCCAGCATTTT. Translating gives CASSVGGASNQPQHF.

This clonotype came up a few times. The V call is TRBV28, the J call TRBJ2-7; 8 positions agree with TRBD2. This CDR3 comprises 14 residues. Germline values: CDR1 MDHEN, CDR2 SYDVKM. Trimming removed 3 bases from V and 5 bases from J; junction bases left unmatched: 6. The chain's CDR3 is CASSLAGGGNEQYF. The CDR3 coding sequence is TGTGCCAGCAGTTTGGCGGGAGGAGGTAACGAGCAGTACTTC.

At least ten counts were recorded for this clonotype. The chain combines TRBV6-5 with TRBJ2-7; TRBD1 aligns across 11 bases. The CDR3 runs to 14 residues. The V gene's germline CDR1 is MNHEY and CDR2 SVGAGI. With V trimmed by 4 bases and J by 6 bases, 5 bases remained unmatched. Here the CDR3 reads CASSFRTGGGEQYF. DNA for the CDR3: TGTGCCAGCAGTTTCCGGACAGGGGGCGGCGAGCAGTACTTC.

This clonotype showed up many times. The rearrangement joins TRBV29-1 to TRBJ2-5; D possibly corresponds to TRBD2 (6 bases). CDR1 and CDR2 from the germline V gene are SQVTM and ANQGSEA. Trimming took off 8 bases at V and 4 bases at J, with 17 bases between the two ends. CDR3 length: 13 residues. DNA for the CDR3: TGCAGCATATGGAGCGGGCTGGGAGAGACCCAGTACTTC. Translating gives CSIWSGLGETQYF.